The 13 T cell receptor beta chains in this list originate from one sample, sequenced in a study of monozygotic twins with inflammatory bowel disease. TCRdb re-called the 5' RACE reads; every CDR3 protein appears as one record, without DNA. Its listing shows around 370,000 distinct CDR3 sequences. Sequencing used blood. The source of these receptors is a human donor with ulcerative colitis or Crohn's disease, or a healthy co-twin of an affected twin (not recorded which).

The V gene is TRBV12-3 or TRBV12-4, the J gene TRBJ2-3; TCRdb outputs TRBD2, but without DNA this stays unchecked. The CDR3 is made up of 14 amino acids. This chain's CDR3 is CASSSRGPEDTQYF.

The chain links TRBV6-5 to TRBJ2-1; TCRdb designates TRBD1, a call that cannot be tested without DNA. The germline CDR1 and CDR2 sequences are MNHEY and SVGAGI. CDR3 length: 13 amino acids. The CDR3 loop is CASSLTTPGEQFF.

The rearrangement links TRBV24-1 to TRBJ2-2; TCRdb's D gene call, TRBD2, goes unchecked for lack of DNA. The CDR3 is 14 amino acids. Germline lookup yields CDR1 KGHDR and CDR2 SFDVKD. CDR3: CATRTSGGTGELFF.

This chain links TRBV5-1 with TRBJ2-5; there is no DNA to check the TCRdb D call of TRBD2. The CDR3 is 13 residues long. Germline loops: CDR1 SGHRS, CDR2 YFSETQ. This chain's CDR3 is CASRTSPGETQYF.

CDR3 sequence: CASSQLGGNYEQYF. The J gene is TRBJ2-7, the V gene TRBV4-3; TCRdb's D call of TRBD1 is untestable without DNA. The germline CDR1 and CDR2 sequences are LGHNA and YSLEER. There are 14 residues in the CDR3.

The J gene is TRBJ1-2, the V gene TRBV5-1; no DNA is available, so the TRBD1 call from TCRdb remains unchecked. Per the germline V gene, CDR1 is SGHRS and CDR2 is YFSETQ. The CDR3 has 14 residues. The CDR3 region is CASSGTGVNYGYTF.

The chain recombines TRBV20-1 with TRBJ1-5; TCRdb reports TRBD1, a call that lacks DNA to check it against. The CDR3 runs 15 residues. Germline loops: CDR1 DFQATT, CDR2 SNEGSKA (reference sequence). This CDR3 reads CSARDRVEANQPQHF.

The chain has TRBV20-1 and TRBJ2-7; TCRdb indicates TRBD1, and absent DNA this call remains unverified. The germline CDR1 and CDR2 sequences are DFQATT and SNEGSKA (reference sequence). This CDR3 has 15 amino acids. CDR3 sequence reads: CSARGGGQLSYEQYF.

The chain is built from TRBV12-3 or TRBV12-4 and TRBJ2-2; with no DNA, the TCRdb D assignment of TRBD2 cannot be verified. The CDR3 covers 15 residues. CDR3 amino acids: CASSLNPSGTGELFF.

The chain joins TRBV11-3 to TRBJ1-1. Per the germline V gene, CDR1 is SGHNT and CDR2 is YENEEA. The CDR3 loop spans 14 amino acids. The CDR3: CASSLFGRNTEAFF. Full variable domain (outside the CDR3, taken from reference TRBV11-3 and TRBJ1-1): EAGVVQSPRYKIIEKKQPVAFWCNPISGHNTLYWYLQNLGQGPELLIRYENEEAVDDSQLPKDRFSAERLKGVDSTLKIQPAELGDSAVYLCASSLFGRNTEAFFGQGTRLTVV.

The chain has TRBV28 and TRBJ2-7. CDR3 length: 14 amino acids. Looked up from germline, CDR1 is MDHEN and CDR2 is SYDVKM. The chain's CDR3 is CASSTQGISYEQYF.

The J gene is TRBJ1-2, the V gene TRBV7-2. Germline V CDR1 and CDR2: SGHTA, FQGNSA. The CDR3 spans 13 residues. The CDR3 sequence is CASSFDVNYGYTF.

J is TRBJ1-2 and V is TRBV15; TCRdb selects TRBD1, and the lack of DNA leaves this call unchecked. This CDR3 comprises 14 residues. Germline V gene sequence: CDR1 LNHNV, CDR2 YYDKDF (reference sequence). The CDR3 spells CATSRGQGDYGYTF. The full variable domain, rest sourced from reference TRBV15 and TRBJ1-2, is DAMVIQNPRYQVTQFGKPVTLSCSQTLNHNVMYWYQQKSSQAPKLLFHYYDKDFNNEADTPDNFQSRRPNTSFCFLDIRSPGLGDTAMYLCATSRGQGDYGYTFGSGTRLTVV.